The entry below describes one TCR beta chain. Its specificity is unknown. These data are taken from a study of synovial regulatory T cells in juvenile arthritis. Study conclusions and caveats: Synovial Tregs shared more CDR3 sequences with iaTregs than other blood Tregs.

Germline CDR1 is SGHDT and CDR2 is YYEEEE. This CDR3 spans 14 amino acids. No DNA appears here. The table came from immunoSEQ multiplex PCR; TCRdb's copy has only in-frame clones and leaves some out. The sample holds approximately 10,000 clones. The receptor's source is a donor aged 2-30 years with juvenile idiopathic arthritis. The specimen sequenced was Treg cells from blood. Subset in this sample: remaining (HLA-DR-negative) circulating blood Treg cells. This chain links TRBV5-6 with TRBJ1-2; TCRdb lists TRBD1, though no DNA is available to test this call. The CDR3 spells CASSLYRERYGYTF.